This T cell receptor beta chain emerged from a study of T cell responses to AZD1222 COVID-19 vaccine (dated by TCRdb to the early 2020s). Concerning the study at large: Because spike-specific TCR depth and breadth did not differ between the two schedules, AZD1222 recipients who got a second dose at roughly 4 weeks were pooled with those who got a second dose at roughly 12 weeks. TCR sequencing covered more than 230 trial participants: about 210 given two doses of AZD1222 and 26 given two doses of MenACWY control vaccine. Trial participants were enrolled by age into subgroups of 18-55, 56-69 and 70-plus years, and roughly 150, 30 and 60 TCR-sequenced participants, respectively, were included in these subgroups. Here is what the overall study found, with its caveats: Reportedly, almost half of the unique spike-specific TCRs recognized epitopes lying outside the regions that are mutated in the B.1.351 and B.1.1.7 variants. Only five to seven AZD1222 recipients were SARS-CoV-2 seropositive at baseline, limiting conclusions about previously exposed vaccinees. After two AZD1222 doses, both the breadth and the depth of spike-specific TCRs were significantly higher than at day 0 and than in MenACWY recipients. The 56-69-year group was small, and its depth increase did not reach significance, likely because of low power. The whole spike protein was spanned by vaccine-associated CD4 TCRs, and dominant responses were seen in regions 160-218 and 743-854. No day 14 peak-response samples were available, so repertoires were characterized only after the peak T cell response. Most participants were white British and females outnumbered males, and the authors suggested that clonal diversity may have been underestimated.

Worth noting for this clone: Its antigen remains unidentified. No base quality values were provided; no much bigger clone lies one nucleotide off.

The CDR3 regions of human TCRbeta chains were subjected to immunosequencing. On the study's bioinformatics: Repertoire TCRs were checked for matches against a reference library of SARS-CoV-2-specific TCRs that had been generated using the MIRA antigen-specificity platform. Breadth was defined as the fraction of unique TCRs that were SARS-CoV-2-associated. Depth was defined as the fraction of total T cells that were SARS-CoV-2-associated. Using the MIRA data, each spike-specific TCR was assigned both to the spike region to which the TCR was reactive and to a CD4 or CD8 class. Log10-transformed breadth and depth values were compared by one-way ANOVA with Sidak's multiple comparisons tests. Drawn from immuneACCESS, this table holds only the in-frame rearrangements with V and J called that TCRdb kept. Clones are partly lost; checked studies trace under half to an unresolved V gene and leave the rest unexplained. V, J and clone size are taken as reported in that table, and D and trimming were inferred from the DNA itself. In all, the sample holds 60,000 to 85,000 clones, and roughly 85% of those were seen once. Roughly 22% of the sample is held by the ten biggest clonotypes.

Per the publication, the time point label means: baseline before first vaccination. Vaccinee samples were obtained from the UK trials COV001 and COV002, which included a single-blind randomized controlled phase 2/3 trial of AZD1222 (ChAdOx1 nCoV-19) in healthy adults. Trial participant PBMC samples were collected at day 0 and day 28 after the second dose for TCRbeta chain sequencing. The clonotype originates from an adult in good health. The specimen comprised peripheral blood, sampled on day 0 of AZD1222 vaccination.

The nucleotide sequence is given as TGTGCCAGCAGCCCACAGGGATATGGCTACACCTTC. Its amino acids are CASSPQGYGYTF. Recombination linked TRBV14 to TRBJ1-2; perhaps TRBD1 is the D gene, with 6 bases matching. Taken from cysteine to phenylalanine, the CDR3 has 12 residues. Here the CDR3 DNA is all that survives: 36 bases in frame from base 1. The germline ends are 8 bases apart after V is trimmed by 4 bases and J by 5 bases. The germline V gene provides CDR1 SGHDN and CDR2 FVKESK.